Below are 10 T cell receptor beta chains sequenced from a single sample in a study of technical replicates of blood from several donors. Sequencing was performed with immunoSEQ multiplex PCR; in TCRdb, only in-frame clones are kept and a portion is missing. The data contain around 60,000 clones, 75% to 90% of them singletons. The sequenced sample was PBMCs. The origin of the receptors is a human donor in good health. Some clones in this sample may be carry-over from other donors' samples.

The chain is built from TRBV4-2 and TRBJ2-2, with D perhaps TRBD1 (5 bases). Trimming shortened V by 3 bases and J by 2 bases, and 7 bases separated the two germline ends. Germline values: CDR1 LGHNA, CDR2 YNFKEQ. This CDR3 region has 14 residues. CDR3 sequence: CASSHQGNTGELFF. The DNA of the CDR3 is TGTGCCAGCAGCCATCAGGGTAACACCGGGGAGCTGTTTTTT.

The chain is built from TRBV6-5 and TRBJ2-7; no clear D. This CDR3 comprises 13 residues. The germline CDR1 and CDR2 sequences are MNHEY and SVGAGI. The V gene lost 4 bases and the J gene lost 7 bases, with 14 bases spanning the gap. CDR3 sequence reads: CASSFPGSREQYF. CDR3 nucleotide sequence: TGTGCCAGCAGTTTTCCCGGGTCTCGGGAGCAGTACTTC.

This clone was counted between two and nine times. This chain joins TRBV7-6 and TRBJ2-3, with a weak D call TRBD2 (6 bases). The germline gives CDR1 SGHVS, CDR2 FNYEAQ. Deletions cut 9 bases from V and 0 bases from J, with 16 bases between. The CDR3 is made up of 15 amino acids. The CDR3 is CASSGGDFSTDTQYF. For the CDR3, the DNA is TGTGCCAGTTCCGGCGGGGACTTTAGCACAGATACGCAGTATTTT.

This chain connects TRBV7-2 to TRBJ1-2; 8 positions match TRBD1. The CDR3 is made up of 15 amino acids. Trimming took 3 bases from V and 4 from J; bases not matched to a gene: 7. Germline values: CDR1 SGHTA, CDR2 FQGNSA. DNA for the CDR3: TGTGCCAGCAGCTTTCGGACAGGGACACCCTATGGCTACACCTTC. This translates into CASSFRTGTPYGYTF.

The CDR3 DNA is TGTGCCAGCAGCTTCCTAGCGGGAGGCCGTATGGGAGATACGCAGTATTTT. Its translation: CASSFLAGGRMGDTQYF. The rearrangement uses TRBV7-2 and TRBJ2-3, with 11 bases aligning to TRBD2. Germline assignment: CDR1 SGHTA and CDR2 FQGNSA. V was pared by 3 bases and J by 5 bases, with 10 bases of the junction left unmatched. There are 17 residues in the CDR3.

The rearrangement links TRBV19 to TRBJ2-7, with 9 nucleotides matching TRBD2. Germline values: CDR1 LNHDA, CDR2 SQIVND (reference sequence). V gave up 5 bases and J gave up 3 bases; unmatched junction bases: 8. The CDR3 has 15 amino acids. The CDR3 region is CASSPTSGYFYEQYF. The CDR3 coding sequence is TGTGCCAGTAGTCCGACTAGCGGATACTTCTACGAGCAGTACTTC.

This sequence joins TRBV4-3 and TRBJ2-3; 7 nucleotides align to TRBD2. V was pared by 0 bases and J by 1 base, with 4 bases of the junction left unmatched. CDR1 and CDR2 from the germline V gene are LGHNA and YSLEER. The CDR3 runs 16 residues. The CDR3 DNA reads TGCGCCAGCAGCCAAGAGGCCCGGGGGGGCACAGATACGCAGTATTTT. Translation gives CASSQEARGGTDTQYF.

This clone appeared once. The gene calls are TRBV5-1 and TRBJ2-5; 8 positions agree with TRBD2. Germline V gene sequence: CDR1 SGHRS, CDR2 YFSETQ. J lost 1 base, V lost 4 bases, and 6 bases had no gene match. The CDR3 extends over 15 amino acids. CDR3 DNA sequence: TGCGCCAGCAGCATCAATAGCGGGGTCCAAGAGACCCAGTACTTC. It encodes CASSINSGVQETQYF. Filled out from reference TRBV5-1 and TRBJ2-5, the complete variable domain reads KAGVTQTPRYLIKTRGQQVTLSCSPISGHRSVSWYQQTPGQGLQFLFEYFSETQRNKGNFPGRFSGRQFSNSRSEMNVSTLELGDSALYLCASSINSGVQETQYFGPGTRLLVL.

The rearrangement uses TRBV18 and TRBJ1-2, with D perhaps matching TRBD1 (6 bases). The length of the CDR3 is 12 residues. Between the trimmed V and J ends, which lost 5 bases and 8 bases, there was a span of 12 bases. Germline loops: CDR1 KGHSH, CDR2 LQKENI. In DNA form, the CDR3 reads TGTGCCAGCTCATCTGACAGGAAAGGCTACACCTTC. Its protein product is CASSSDRKGYTF.

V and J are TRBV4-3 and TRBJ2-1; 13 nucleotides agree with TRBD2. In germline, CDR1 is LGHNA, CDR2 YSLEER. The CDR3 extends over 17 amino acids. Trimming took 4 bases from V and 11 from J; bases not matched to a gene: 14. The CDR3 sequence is CASSLDPPGTSGIKQFF. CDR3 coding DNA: TGCGCCAGCAGCCTCGACCCCCCCGGGACTAGCGGGATCAAGCAGTTCTTC.